A selection of T cell receptor beta chains follows, all from one sample in a study of cytomegalovirus exposure and HLA in healthy donors. Profiled with immunoSEQ multiplex PCR; TCRdb holds only in-frame clones, not every one. The sample records some 71,000 clones, 76% being singletons. The sample comprised PBMCs. These receptor sequences come from a young man in good health and CMV-seronegative. The CDR3 runs from the conserved cysteine through the conserved F or W. A D gene is named only where the DNA matches it firmly. The listing skips clone size in some rows; elsewhere it reads once, few, many or a size class.

J,length,size,V,D,DNA,CDR3
TRBJ2-6,14,.,TRBV6-5,.,TGTGCCAGCGGGGACTGGGCTGGGGCCAACGTCCTGACTTTC,CASGDWAGANVLTF
TRBJ2-7,14,few,TRBV5-1,TRBD1,TGCGCCAGCAGCTTGGCCAGGGGGCGTGACGAGCAGTACTTC,CASSLARGRDEQYF
TRBJ2-1,13,.,TRBV5-1,.,TGCGCCAGCAGCTTGGCCGCGGGGAATGAGCAGTTCTTC,CASSLAAGNEQFF
TRBJ1-4,15,.,TRBV25-1,TRBD1,TGTGCCAGTCTAAACCCCGGGACAGGGGTCGGAAAACTGTTTTTT,CASLNPGTGVGKLFF
TRBJ2-1,13,.,TRBV6-4,.,TGTGCCAGCAGTATCAAGGCTGCGGATGAGCAGTTCTTC,CASSIKAADEQFF
TRBJ1-2,12,.,TRBV5-1,.,TGCGCCAGCAGCTTGGACCAGTATGGCTACACCTTC,CASSLDQYGYTF
TRBJ1-2,15,few,TRBV29-1,TRBD1,TGCAGCGGCCGTACTCATCCGGGACAGGGGCCTGGCTACACCTTC,CSGRTHPGQGPGYTF
TRBJ2-3,18,.,TRBV7-8,TRBD2,TGTGCCAGCAGCTTAGACCGGACTAGCGGGGGGGCCTGGGATACGCAGTATTTT,CASSLDRTSGGAWDTQYF
TRBJ1-6,14,.,TRBV7-2,.,TGTGCCAGCAGCTTAGGAGGGGGTAATTCACCCCTCCACTTT,CASSLGGGNSPLHF
TRBJ1-6,15,few,TRBV10-1,TRBD1,TGCGCCAGCAGTTCCGGGACAGGGTGGAATTCACCCCTCCACTTT,CASSSGTGWNSPLHF
TRBJ2-4,14,.,TRBV5-1,.,TGCGCCAGCAGCTTTGAGGGATGGGGAAACATTCAGTACTTC,CASSFEGWGNIQYF
TRBJ2-7,17,.,TRBV7-6,TRBD2,TGTGCCAGCAGCCCGAGACTAGCGGGCACACTCTCCTACGAGCAGTACTTC,CASSPRLAGTLSYEQYF
TRBJ1-2,12,.,TRBV7-9,.,TGTGCCAGCAGCTACTCAGGGAATGGCTACACCTTC,CASSYSGNGYTF
TRBJ1-2,12,.,TRBV6-1,.,TGTGCCAGCACCCCCCAGGGGCAAGGCTACACCTTC,CASTPQGQGYTF
TRBJ2-7,15,.,TRBV19,TRBD1,TGTGCCAGTAGTATTCCGGGACAGGGGGCAGGGGAGCAGTACTTC,CASSIPGQGAGEQYF
TRBJ1-3,15,.,TRBV5-1,TRBD1,TGCGCCAGCAGCCGGACAGGGCTCTCTGGAAACACCATATATTTT,CASSRTGLSGNTIYF
TRBJ2-3,14,.,TRBV4-3,.,TGCGCCAGCAGCCAAGGTAGAAACACAGATACGCAGTATTTT,CASSQGRNTDTQYF
TRBJ2-7,16,few,TRBV4-1,.,TGCGCCAGCAGCCAAGATCAGCCGCGGCAGTCCTACGAGCAGTACTTC,CASSQDQPRQSYEQYF
TRBJ2-2,16,.,TRBV7-3,.,TGTGCCAGCAGCTTAGGGGCTAGTCCGAACACCGGGGAGCTGTTTTTT,CASSLGASPNTGELFF
TRBJ2-3,20,few,TRBV4-2,TRBD2,TGTGCCAGCAGCCAAGAAGGCGCCAGGGTAGGACTAGCGGGCACAGATACGCAGTATTTT,CASSQEGARVGLAGTDTQYF
TRBJ2-1,15,.,TRBV7-2,TRBD2,TGTGCCAGCAGCCCACTCGGACTAGCCCACAATGAGCAGTTCTTC,CASSPLGLAHNEQFF
TRBJ1-6,16,.,TRBV5-1,.,TGCGCCAGCAGCTTGGAGGCAGGGTTGAAGGGTTCACCCCTCCACTTT,CASSLEAGLKGSPLHF
TRBJ2-1,15,once,TRBV27,.,TGTGCCAGCAGTTTATCAGGGGGTAGGGTCAATGAGCAGTTCTTC,CASSLSGGRVNEQFF
TRBJ1-5,16,.,TRBV10-3,TRBD1,TGTGCCATCAGTGGAGGACAGGGAGCGCCCAATCAGCCCCAGCATTTT,CAISGGQGAPNQPQHF
TRBJ2-5,15,.,TRBV4-1,TRBD2,TGCGCCAGCAGCCTGACTGGACTAGCTCAAGAGACCCAGTACTTC,CASSLTGLAQETQYF
TRBJ1-5,14,few,TRBV6-1,.,TGTGCCAGCGTCCAGGGGTATAGCAATCAGCCCCAGCATTTT,CASVQGYSNQPQHF
TRBJ1-2,14,.,TRBV2,.,TGTGCCAGCAACCAGGAGAGGGATACATATGGCTACACCTTC,CASNQERDTYGYTF
TRBJ1-4,16,.,TRBV9,TRBD1,TGTGCCAGCAGCGCTGGACAGGCCCCAACTAATGAAAAACTGTTTTTT,CASSAGQAPTNEKLFF
TRBJ1-5,15,few,TRBV10-2,TRBD1,TGCGCCAGCAGTGAGTCTATGGGACAGGCCCAGCCCCAGCATTTT,CASSESMGQAQPQHF
TRBJ2-2,13,.,TRBV6-6,TRBD1,TGTGCCAGCAGTTGGACAGGGGTCGGGGAGCTGTTTTTT,CASSWTGVGELFF
TRBJ2-5,17,.,TRBV25-1,TRBD2,TGTGCCAGCCCTCGTGAGGGTAGCGGGGGGGTTCAAGAGACCCAGTACTTC,CASPREGSGGVQETQYF
TRBJ2-1,16,once,TRBV18,TRBD2,TGTGCCAGCTCACAGCGGGGCGGGGAATCCTACAATGAGCAGTTCTTC,CASSQRGGESYNEQFF
TRBJ1-6,15,.,TRBV15,TRBD1,TGTGCCACCAGCAGAGAGGGACAGAGGAATTCACCCCTCCACTTT,CATSREGQRNSPLHF
TRBJ1-2,14,.,TRBV5-1,TRBD1,TGCGCCAGCAGCTTCGTCCAGGGGGGAAGTGGCTACACCTTC,CASSFVQGGSGYTF
TRBJ1-5,15,once,TRBV7-2,.,TGTGCCAGCAGCTTGGAGGGGTATAGCAATCAGCCCCAGCATTTT,CASSLEGYSNQPQHF
TRBJ2-5,14,.,TRBV5-1,.,TGCGCCAGCAGCTTGGAGGCTAGTGGGGAGACCCAGTACTTC,CASSLEASGETQYF
TRBJ2-7,13,.,TRBV6-5,.,TGTGCCAGCAGTTCCCCGACAGACTACGAGCAGTACTTC,CASSSPTDYEQYF
TRBJ1-2,14,.,TRBV5-5,TRBD1,TGTGCCAGCAGCGAGGGACAGGGCAACTATGGCTACACCTTC,CASSEGQGNYGYTF
TRBJ2-5,18,.,TRBV14,TRBD2,TGTGCCAGCAGCCCCCTTGGGGTAGCGGGGCCACGGGGAGAGACCCAGTACTTC,CASSPLGVAGPRGETQYF
TRBJ2-3,17,.,TRBV7-7,TRBD2,TGTGCCAGCAGCACGGGGAGCGGGACTAGCGGTACAGATACGCAGTATTTT,CASSTGSGTSGTDTQYF
TRBJ2-5,16,.,TRBV9,TRBD2,TGTGCCAGCAGCGTAGACCTAGCGGGGGGATTGAAGACCCAGTACTTC,CASSVDLAGGLKTQYF
TRBJ1-2,17,.,TRBV5-4,.,TGTGCCAGCAGCCCCCCGGTGGCTGGTTCGAGGCGATATGGCTACACCTTC,CASSPPVAGSRRYGYTF
TRBJ2-3,16,.,TRBV6-5,TRBD1,TGTGCCAGCAGTTACCGATTTTTCGACAGGGCAGATACGCAGTATTTT,CASSYRFFDRADTQYF
TRBJ2-7,14,few,TRBV5-1,.,TGCGCCAGCAGCTTGGGGAGTAGTTCCTACGAGCAGTACTTC,CASSLGSSSYEQYF
TRBJ1-4,13,.,TRBV29-1,TRBD1,TGCAGCGTTCCCGACAGGGGTAATGAAAAACTGTTTTTT,CSVPDRGNEKLFF
TRBJ1-1,11,.,TRBV27,.,TGTGCCAGCCGTAAGAACACTGAAGCTTTCTTT,CASRKNTEAFF
TRBJ2-2,14,.,TRBV6-4,TRBD1,TGTGCCAGCAGAGGGGGCGCGAGCACCGGGGAGCTGTTTTTT,CASRGGASTGELFF
TRBJ2-5,14,.,TRBV5-1,TRBD2,TGCGCCAGCAGCCGGAGCGGGGGGGAAGAGACCCAGTACTTC,CASSRSGGEETQYF
TRBJ1-4,15,.,TRBV18,.,TGTGCCAGCTCACCACGGGATAGGGGTGGCGAAAAACTGTTTTTT,CASSPRDRGGEKLFF
TRBJ2-6,15,.,TRBV6-1,.,TGTGCCAGCTGCCTACAGGGTGCTGGGGCCAACGTCCTGACTTTC,CASCLQGAGANVLTF
TRBJ2-1,17,.,TRBV4-1,.,TGCGCCAGCAGCCAAGGTGGCGGTAGGAGCTCCTACAATGAGCAGTTCTTC,CASSQGGGRSSYNEQFF
TRBJ1-2,12,once,TRBV7-2,.,TGTGCCAGCAGCCCCGACCGGGGTGGCTACACCTTC,CASSPDRGGYTF
TRBJ1-5,15,.,TRBV19,.,TGTGCCAGTAGTACGACTGACAGCTTCAATCAGCCCCAGCATTTT,CASSTTDSFNQPQHF
TRBJ2-7,11,.,TRBV2,.,TGTGCCAGCAGTGAACCCGGCGAGCAGTACTTC,CASSEPGEQYF
TRBJ2-3,15,few,TRBV5-6,.,TGTGCCAGCAGCCCCTGGGGGGGGCTGATAGATACGCAGTATTTT,CASSPWGGLIDTQYF
TRBJ2-3,15,.,TRBV30,.,TGTGCCTGGTCGCGGGACTTAGCTAGCACAGATACGCAGTATTTT,CAWSRDLASTDTQYF
TRBJ1-4,15,.,TRBV6-5,TRBD1,TGTGCCAGCAGTTACCCGGGACAGGGAGATGAAAAACTGTTTTTT,CASSYPGQGDEKLFF